This T cell receptor (beta chain) appears in the sequencing data of a study of blood T cells in healthy people across ages. No fewer than 5.5 micrograms of total RNA were isolated from every sample. A few counts support this clonotype. Its specificity is not known. Whole-study findings and limits: Measured against age, TCR beta diversity per million T cells decreased in a roughly linear manner.

For the second PCR, which ran for roughly 7 to 11 cycles, a sample-barcoded 5' primer and a J-beta primer mix were used. TCRdb called the 5' RACE reads again in MiXCR, with one record for every CDR3 protein. The sample carries some 1.8 million distinct CDR3 sequences, about two fifths recorded once. Sequencing input: blood. The receptor was isolated from a human donor in good health.

The CDR3 reads CASAWGTEAEKLFF. Here the CDR3 DNA reads TGTGCCAGCGCTTGGGGGACAGAAGCCGAAAAACTGTTTTTT. The chain has TRBV7-9 and TRBJ1-4, with 7 bases that match TRBD1. Germline CDR1 SEHNR, CDR2 FQNEAQ (reference sequence). The CDR3 extends over 14 amino acids. V trimming: 8 bases; J trimming: 8 bases; junction bases outside the gene matches: 11.